Below, 27 T cell receptor beta chains from the same sample are listed, as sequenced in a study of T cells after posttransplantation cyclophosphamide. A marrow graft followed busulfan-fludarabine conditioning, with cyclophosphamide on days +3 and +4. Produced via immunoSEQ multiplex PCR; TCRdb's table is partial and in-frame only. The sample yields more than 9,000 clones, without any singletons. Sequenced material: PBMCs, taken after allogeneic stem cell transplant with posttransplant cyclophosphamide. Every receptor here comes from a female patient between 40 and 55 years old who received an allogeneic stem cell transplant from a related donor, was CMV-positive, and had no GVHD. The graft donor may have given rise to some T cells.

Many counts were recorded for this clone. This sequence joins TRBV12-3 or TRBV12-4 and TRBJ1-2, with D perhaps matching TRBD1 (5 bases). The V end lost 5 bases, the J end lost 5 bases, and 12 bases lay between the germline ends. The CDR3 loop spans 13 amino acids. This CDR3 is CASSLLGAYGYTF. DNA for the CDR3: TGTGCCAGCAGTCTCCTTGGGGCATATGGCTACACCTTC.

Ten or more counts support this clone. V gene TRBV5-4 combines with J gene TRBJ1-5; the D gene is possibly TRBD1 (6 bases). The CDR3 extends over 14 amino acids. CDR1 and CDR2 (germline): SGHNT, YYREEE (reference sequence). V was shortened by 2 bases and J by 1 base, with 7 bases between the two germline ends. CDR3 in DNA: TGTGCCAGCAGCTTAGGGGGAAGCAATCAGCCCCAGCATTTT. Encoded protein: CASSLGGSNQPQHF.

This clone was detected ten times or more. The chain couples TRBV2 to TRBJ2-5, with a possible D match to TRBD2 (5 bases). The CDR3 contains 13 residues. V lost 5 bases, J lost 7 bases, and 14 bases lay in between. Germline assignment: CDR1 SNHLY and CDR2 FYNNEI. The CDR3 here is CASSSLTRGTQYF. The CDR3 DNA is TGTGCCAGCAGTAGCCTTACCCGGGGGACCCAGTACTTC.

This clone was recorded many times. The CDR3 spells CASSPVTGTLDEAFF. CDR3 DNA: TGTGCCAGCTCACCAGTGACAGGGACATTGGATGAAGCTTTCTTT. The V and J genes are TRBV18 and TRBJ1-1; TRBD1 matches at 7 bases. The CDR3 sequence is 15 residues long. Looked up from germline, CDR1 is KGHSH and CDR2 is LQKENI. J gave up 7 bases and V 2 bases, and 10 bases lay outside the gene matches.

This clone was picked up a small number of times. The chain employs TRBV14 and TRBJ2-5, with 13 nucleotides matching TRBD2. The CDR3 contains 17 residues. Germline CDR1 is SGHDN and CDR2 is FVKESK. Germline trimming cut 0 bases from V and 2 bases from J; bases unmatched to any gene: 3. This chain's CDR3 is CASSQDRLAGGQETQYF. The CDR3, as DNA: TGTGCCAGCAGCCAAGACCGACTAGCGGGGGGACAAGAGACCCAGTACTTC.

This clone was observed many times. Germline and junction disagree at one end, which may indicate a read error. The gene calls are TRBV7-7 and TRBJ2-2; TRBD1 matches 11 bases. The V gene's germline CDR1 is SSHAT and CDR2 FNYEAQ (reference sequence). The CDR3 is 16 amino acids. The CDR3 is CASSRGTGGPTGELFF. The CDR3 region has the DNA TGTGCTAGCAGTCGGGGGACAGGGGGTCCCACCGGGGAGCTGTTTTTT.

This clone was seen at least ten times. J is TRBJ1-1 and V is TRBV2, with 8 positions matching TRBD1. Germline V gives CDR1 SNHLY, CDR2 FYNNEI. The CDR3 is 14 residues long. V gave up 5 bases and J gave up 1 base; unmatched junction bases: 3. CDR3 loop: CASSSDRANTEAFF. The CDR3 DNA reads TGTGCCAGCAGTTCGGACAGGGCGAACACTGAAGCTTTCTTT.

With regard to this clone: A much more abundant neighbour one base away suggests this may be a read error. The CDR3 DNA reads as TGTGCCAGCAGCGACAGGGGATACCAGCAGTACTTC. This translates into CASSDRGYQQYF. J is TRBJ2-7 and V is TRBV2; 8 bases match TRBD1. Germline V CDR1 and CDR2: SNHLY, FYNNEI. The CDR3 runs to 12 residues. With V trimmed by 6 bases and J by 8 bases, 6 bases remained unmatched.

This clone has only a few counts. The chain is built from TRBV5-1 and TRBJ1-6; D is unclear. The CDR3 length is 15 residues. Trimming shortened V by 4 bases and J by 7 bases, and 15 bases separated the two germline ends. Germline CDR1 is SGHRS and CDR2 is YFSETQ. The CDR3 loop reads CASSGPGVSNSPLHF. The CDR3 DNA reads TGCGCCAGCAGCGGGCCCGGGGTCTCCAATTCACCCCTCCACTTT.

This clone was recorded at least ten times. The J gene is TRBJ2-1, the V gene TRBV19; 11 nucleotides agree with TRBD2. The germline gives CDR1 LNHDA, CDR2 SQIVND (reference sequence). The trim removed 3 bases at V and 10 bases at J, leaving 14 bases unmatched. The CDR3 length is 17 residues. CDR3 sequence: CASSMITSGGPQPEQFF. In DNA, the CDR3 is TGTGCCAGTAGTATGATAACTAGCGGGGGCCCTCAACCAGAGCAGTTCTTC. Together with reference TRBV19 and TRBJ2-1, the CDR3 gives the full variable domain: DGGITQSPKYLFRKEGQNVTLSCEQNLNHDAMYWYRQDPGQGLRLIYYSQIVNDFQKGDIAEGYSVSREKKESFPLTVTSAQKNPTAFYLCASSMITSGGPQPEQFFGPGTRLTVL.

There are many counts of this clone. The CDR3 region has the DNA TGTGCCAGCCTCGGACAGGGGAATAATTCACCCCTCCACTTT. Amino acids: CASLGQGNNSPLHF. V and J are TRBV4-2 and TRBJ1-6; 9 bases are a match to TRBD1. The V gene's germline CDR1 is LGHNA and CDR2 YNFKEQ. V gave up 8 bases and J gave up 5 bases; unmatched junction bases: 4. The CDR3 sequence is 14 residues long.

In this sample, this clone turned up many times. This chain connects TRBV6-1 to TRBJ2-1; 7 bases map to TRBD2. V dropped 4 bases and J dropped 0; count of bases not matched to a gene: 9. CDR1 and CDR2 from the germline V gene are MNHNS and SASEGT. The CDR3 loop spans 17 amino acids. DNA of the CDR3: TGTGCCAGCAGTGTAATAACGGGACTAACCTCCTACAATGAGCAGTTCTTC. This codes for CASSVITGLTSYNEQFF.

This clone appeared many times. CDR3 residues: CASSYEWDRGDTEAFF. In nucleotides, the CDR3 is TGTGCCAGCAGTTACGAGTGGGACAGGGGGGACACTGAAGCTTTCTTT. The chain carries TRBV6-5 and TRBJ1-1; 11 bases align to TRBD1. The CDR3 runs 16 residues. Germline values: CDR1 MNHEY, CDR2 SVGAGI. J was trimmed by 3 bases and V by 2 bases; bases with no gene match: 5.

The chain has TRBV12-3 or TRBV12-4 and TRBJ2-5, with 8 bases matching TRBD1. The CDR3 loop spans 15 amino acids. V shed 6 bases and J 2 bases; nucleotides not matched to a gene: 8. CDR3 DNA sequence: TGTGCCAGCAGCCAGCGACAGGGGCTACAAGAGACCCAGTACTTC. This codes for CASSQRQGLQETQYF.

At least ten counts were recorded for this clone. The rearrangement joins TRBV19 to TRBJ2-3, with 13 bases lining up with TRBD2. J was trimmed by 4 bases and V by 5 bases; bases with no gene match: 6. Germline V gives CDR1 LNHDA, CDR2 SQIVND (reference sequence). The CDR3 is made up of 16 amino acids. The CDR3 loop reads CASSPGTSGVADTQYF. Here the CDR3 DNA reads TGTGCCAGTAGTCCCGGGACTAGCGGGGTAGCAGATACGCAGTATTTT.

This clone was seen ten or more times. The chain carries TRBV14 and TRBJ1-2; D might be TRBD1 (5 bases). The V gene lost 5 bases and the J gene lost 2 bases, with 9 bases spanning the gap. Germline CDR1 is SGHDN and CDR2 is FVKESK. The CDR3 totals 13 residues. The CDR3 bases are TGTGCCAGCAGCTTTACAGGAAACTATGGCTACACCTTC. It is translated as CASSFTGNYGYTF.

This clone was seen at least ten times. The chain combines TRBV5-1 with TRBJ2-2, with 8 bases aligning to TRBD2. V lost 0 bases and J lost 5; bases outside the gene matches: 6. Germline CDR1 SGHRS, CDR2 YFSETQ. This CDR3 has 16 residues. The CDR3 spells CASSLAKAGVTGELFF. The CDR3 region has the DNA TGCGCCAGCAGCTTGGCCAAAGCGGGGGTGACCGGGGAGCTGTTTTTT.

This clone was seen repeatedly, ten times or more. The CDR3 nucleotides are TGCGCCAGCAGCTTGTGGGGGGGGGAGACCCAGTACTTC. It translates to CASSLWGGETQYF. The chain links TRBV5-1 to TRBJ2-5; TRBD2 agrees at 7 bases. Trimming took 1 base from V and 5 from J; bases not matched to a gene: 2. Germline CDR1 and CDR2: SGHRS and YFSETQ. The CDR3 is 13 amino acids.

At least ten counts were recorded for this clone. The chain links TRBV4-1 to TRBJ1-5; D might be TRBD1 (6 bases). This CDR3 spans 15 amino acids. V gave up 0 bases and J gave up 6 bases, with 12 bases separating them. CDR1 and CDR2 (germline): MGHRA, YSYEKL. Here the CDR3 reads CASSQEGAGSQPQHF. The CDR3 DNA sequence: TGCGCCAGCAGCCAAGAGGGGGCTGGGAGTCAGCCCCAGCATTTT.

This clone came up many times. This chain links TRBV7-9 with TRBJ2-3; the match to TRBD1 covers 8 bases. V trimming: 5 bases; J trimming: 3 bases; junction bases outside the gene matches: 7. The CDR3 contains 15 residues. Per the germline V gene, CDR1 is SEHNR and CDR2 is FQNEAQ (reference sequence). The CDR3 DNA sequence: TGTGCCAGCAGCCGAAGACAGGGGATAACAGATACGCAGTATTTT. Its translation: CASSRRQGITDTQYF.

For this clone: The same CDR3 arises from other DNA sequences in this sample as well. The chain has TRBV9 and TRBJ2-7; D is perhaps TRBD1 (6 bases). Germline-derived CDR1 and CDR2 are SGDLS and YYNGEE. The CDR3 loop spans 15 amino acids. Between the trimmed V and J ends, which lost 9 bases and 4 bases, there was a span of 23 bases. CDR3 residues: CAIFFKQGTAYEQYF. CDR3 coding DNA: TGTGCCATTTTTTTCAAGCAGGGGACGGCATACGAGCAGTACTTC.

This clone is termed medium-sized. The chain links TRBV6-2 or TRBV6-3 to TRBJ1-6, with TRBD1 identical over 9 bases. This CDR3 is built from 19 residues. The germline CDR1 and CDR2 sequences are MNHEY and SVGEGT. Losses at the gene ends were 4 bases for V and 0 bases for J; bases not matched to a gene: 10. The CDR3 sequence is CASSFLQGAESSYNSPLHF. The CDR3 nucleotides are TGTGCCAGCAGTTTTTTACAGGGGGCGGAGAGCTCCTATAATTCACCCCTCCACTTT.

Ten or more counts support this clone. The chain carries TRBV7-2 and TRBJ2-5; 8 bases fit TRBD2. The CDR3 spans 13 residues. The germline V gene encodes CDR1 SGHTA and CDR2 FQGNSA. J gave up 13 bases and V 0 bases, and 7 bases lay outside the gene matches. The CDR3 reads CASSLARTSLLYF. CDR3 nucleotide sequence: TGTGCCAGCAGCTTAGCGAGGACTAGCCTATTGTACTTC.

The table lists this clone with many counts. V gene TRBV7-9 combines with J gene TRBJ2-1; TRBD1 aligns across 7 bases. Trimming at V came to 5 bases and at J to 1 base, leaving 5 bases not matched to a gene. From germline, CDR1 is SEHNR and CDR2 FQNEAQ (reference sequence). The CDR3 is 15 amino acids. CDR3 bases: TGTGCCAGCAGCCCGACACAGGGGTCCTACAATGAGCAGTTCTTC. As protein: CASSPTQGSYNEQFF.

This clone was found a few times. The gene calls are TRBV12-3 or TRBV12-4 and TRBJ2-2, with D tentatively TRBD1 (5 bases). Trimming took 5 bases from V and 3 from J, leaving 16 bases between them. The CDR3 has 16 amino acids. The CDR3 loop is CASSPRGAIDTGELFF. The CDR3 region has the DNA TGTGCCAGCAGTCCAAGGGGTGCGATTGACACCGGGGAGCTGTTTTTT.

The sample holds many counts of this clone. The chain carries TRBV9 and TRBJ1-1; D might be TRBD1 (5 bases). CDR1 is SGDLS, CDR2 YYNGEE, per germline. Trimming removed 6 bases from V and 5 bases from J, with 17 bases in between. The CDR3 covers 14 residues. This CDR3 reads CASNFEGTGTEAFF. The CDR3 DNA reads TGTGCCAGCAACTTCGAGGGGACTGGGACTGAAGCTTTCTTT.

This clone came up many times. The chain uses TRBV7-9 and TRBJ1-1; the D is unclear. The CDR3 runs 12 residues. CDR1 is SEHNR and CDR2 is FQNEAQ in the germline V gene (reference sequence). V lost 3 bases and J 6 bases, leaving 8 bases between the germline ends. CDR3 amino acids: CASSLKVAEAFF. The CDR3 DNA follows: TGTGCCAGCAGCTTGAAAGTAGCTGAAGCTTTCTTT.